The rows below give T cell receptor beta chains drawn from one sample of a study of blood T cell repertoires in COVID-19. Sequencing was performed with immunoSEQ multiplex PCR; in TCRdb, only in-frame clones are kept and a portion is missing. The sample carries roughly 110,000 clones, about 93% recorded once. Sequencing was done on a sample of peripheral blood. All receptors come from a woman in her twenties or thirties with acute or convalescent COVID-19. Both conserved end residues are part of each CDR3. D genes are given only for firm matches. For some rows the clone size is stated as once, few or many, or as a class when expanded; others skip it.

NA | NA | TRBJ1-5 | TRBV15 | CATSRAPGKDQPQHF | TGTGCCACCAGCAGAGCCCCGGGGAAGGATCAGCCCCAGCATTTT
NA | once | TRBJ1-5 | TRBV10-1 | CASSESEGYSNQPQHF | TGCGCCAGCAGTGAGTCGGAGGGGTATAGCAATCAGCCCCAGCATTTT
NA | once | TRBJ2-7 | TRBV15 | CATSRDQLRAMSYEQYF | TGTGCCACCAGCAGAGATCAGCTCAGGGCCATGTCCTACGAGCAGTACTTC
NA | NA | TRBJ2-3 | TRBV27 | CASSLLSHFTDTQYF | TGTGCCAGCAGTTTGTTGAGCCATTTCACAGATACGCAGTATTTT
NA | NA | TRBJ1-2 | TRBV12-3/TRBV12-4 | CASSLRGYGYTF | TGTGCCAGCAGTTTACGAGGGTATGGCTACACCTTC
NA | once | TRBJ1-4 | TRBV15 | CATNTGGPNEKLFF | TGTGCCACCAACACGGGAGGGCCTAATGAAAAACTGTTTTTT
TRBD1 | NA | TRBJ2-7 | TRBV5-1 | CASSSIRGPSYEQYF | TGCGCCAGCAGCTCTATCAGGGGGCCCTCCTACGAGCAGTACTTC
NA | NA | TRBJ1-1 | TRBV6-2/TRBV6-3 | CASSPGLVFNTEAFF | TGTGCCAGCAGTCCAGGACTCGTGTTTAACACTGAAGCTTTCTTT
TRBD2 | NA | TRBJ2-7 | TRBV28 | CASSPFIGTSGAYEQYF | TGTGCCAGCAGCCCCTTTATAGGGACTAGCGGGGCCTACGAGCAGTACTTC
NA | NA | TRBJ1-1 | TRBV5-5 | CASSDPTGTTEAFF | TGTGCCAGCAGCGACCCCACAGGGACCACTGAAGCTTTCTTT
NA | NA | TRBJ1-3 | TRBV7-6 | CASSYRMGLGGSGNTIYF | TGTGCCAGCAGCTATAGAATGGGACTGGGGGGCTCTGGAAACACCATATATTTT
TRBD1 | NA | TRBJ2-7 | TRBV13 | CASSFLTEPGGYEQYF | TGTGCCAGCAGCTTCCTTACCGAGCCAGGGGGTTACGAGCAGTACTTC
NA | NA | TRBJ1-4 | TRBV6-6 | CASSSEKLFF | TGTGCCAGCAGTTCGGAAAAACTGTTTTTT
NA | NA | TRBJ2-2 | TRBV21-1 | CASSKATLGNSTGELFF | TGTGCCAGCAGCAAAGCAACACTAGGCAACTCCACCGGGGAGCTGTTTTTT
TRBD2 | NA | TRBJ2-1 | TRBV7-8 | CASRNISGRKNEQFF | TGTGCCAGCCGGAACATTAGCGGGAGGAAGAATGAGCAGTTCTTC
TRBD2 | NA | TRBJ2-2 | TRBV5-8 | CASSLGRTNANTGELFF | TGTGCCAGCAGCCTCGGGAGGACTAACGCGAACACCGGGGAGCTGTTTTTT
NA | NA | TRBJ1-1 | TRBV4-3 | CASSQVGGTEAFF | TGCGCCAGCAGCCAAGTGGGGGGCACTGAAGCTTTCTTT
NA | NA | TRBJ1-4 | TRBV12-3/TRBV12-4 | CASSWTAEKLFF | TGTGCCAGCAGTTGGACAGCTGAAAAACTGTTTTTT
NA | NA | TRBJ1-5 | TRBV12-3/TRBV12-4 | CASSLRGSGTQHF | TGTGCCAGCAGTTTACGGGGGTCAGGGACCCAGCATTTT
TRBD1 | NA | TRBJ1-2 | TRBV7-2 | CASSRAGTGNGYTF | TGTGCCAGCAGCCGTGCCGGGACAGGCAATGGCTACACCTTC
TRBD2 | NA | TRBJ2-1 | TRBV6-6 | CASGDLAGNEQFF | TGTGCCAGCGGGGACCTAGCGGGAAATGAGCAGTTCTTC
NA | once | TRBJ1-4 | TRBV25-1 | CASSDRGRGGEKLFF | TGTGCCAGCAGTGACAGGGGCCGGGGGGGCGAAAAACTGTTTTTT
NA | NA | TRBJ1-5 | TRBV5-7 | CASSLSPLRNQPQHF | TGTGCCAGCAGCTTGAGCCCCCTCCGCAATCAGCCCCAGCATTTT
TRBD1 | NA | TRBJ1-5 | TRBV6-6 | CASSQSTGMNLNQPQHF | TGTGCCAGCAGTCAGTCGACAGGGATGAATCTCAATCAGCCCCAGCATTTT
TRBD1 | NA | TRBJ2-7 | TRBV15 | CATSRGGGGQGWSEQYF | TGTGCCACCAGCAGAGGGGGAGGAGGACAGGGGTGGAGTGAGCAGTACTTC
NA | NA | TRBJ1-2 | TRBV11-3 | CASSQQVRRLGGYTF | TGTGCCAGCAGCCAGCAGGTACGGAGGCTCGGTGGCTACACCTTC
TRBD1 | NA | TRBJ2-3 | TRBV7-2 | CASSLAGGSDTQYF | TGTGCCAGCAGCTTAGCAGGGGGCTCAGATACGCAGTATTTT
NA | once | TRBJ1-2 | TRBV30 | CAWSVGGGYTF | TGTGCCTGGAGTGTAGGGGGAGGCTACACCTTC
TRBD2 | NA | TRBJ2-1 | TRBV29-1 | CSVEEAGGRNEQFF | TGCAGCGTTGAGGAAGCGGGAGGACGCAATGAGCAGTTCTTC
NA | NA | TRBJ1-4 | TRBV19 | CASSIVTGLEKLFF | TGTGCCAGTAGTATTGTGACAGGACTTGAAAAACTGTTTTTT
TRBD2 | NA | TRBJ2-1 | TRBV5-6 | CASTPGLAGGRYNEQFF | TGTGCCAGCACCCCGGGACTAGCGGGGGGTAGGTACAATGAGCAGTTCTTC
NA | NA | TRBJ2-2 | TRBV28 | CASSLYEYSGELFF | TGTGCCAGCAGTTTATACGAGTATTCCGGGGAGCTGTTTTTT
NA | NA | TRBJ1-2 | TRBV6-2/TRBV6-3 | CASSYDPGVTLISGYTF | TGTGCCAGCAGTTACGACCCGGGGGTAACCCTTATCTCTGGCTACACCTTC
NA | NA | TRBJ2-1 | TRBV29-1 | CSVRLSSYNEQFF | TGCAGCGTACGACTGAGCTCCTACAATGAGCAGTTCTTC
TRBD1 | NA | TRBJ1-4 | TRBV19 | CASSAPGQEAEKLFF | TGTGCCAGTAGTGCCCCGGGACAGGAAGCTGAAAAACTGTTTTTT
TRBD1 | NA | TRBJ2-2 | TRBV18 | CASSPSGQGDTGELFF | TGTGCCAGCTCACCATCGGGACAGGGGGACACCGGGGAGCTGTTTTTT
NA | NA | TRBJ1-1 | TRBV21-1 | CASSNTGVTTNTEAFF | TGTGCCAGCAGCAATACAGGGGTAACAACCAACACTGAAGCTTTCTTT
TRBD1 | NA | TRBJ1-5 | TRBV6-2/TRBV6-3 | CASSPLAGGQGNQPQHF | TGTGCCAGCAGTCCCTTAGCGGGGGGACAGGGAAATCAGCCCCAGCATTTT
NA | NA | TRBJ1-3 | TRBV7-2 | CASSLGRSSGNTIYF | TGTGCCAGCAGCTTAGGACGGAGCTCTGGAAACACCATATATTTT
TRBD2 | few | TRBJ2-3 | TRBV3-1/TRBV3-2 | CASSQGGLPIDTQYF | TGTGCCAGCAGCCAAGGGGGACTACCTATAGATACGCAGTATTTT
TRBD2 | NA | TRBJ2-5 | TRBV6-2/TRBV6-3 | CASSYLWTSGGKQETQYF | TGTGCCAGCAGTTACCTTTGGACTAGCGGGGGAAAACAAGAGACCCAGTACTTC
TRBD2 | NA | TRBJ2-7 | TRBV10-3 | CAISRTSSYEQYF | TGTGCCATCAGCAGGACTAGCTCGTACGAGCAGTACTTC
TRBD1 | NA | TRBJ2-5 | TRBV13 | CASSSGVPTGTGGDETQYF | TGTGCCAGCAGCTCCGGAGTACCGACCGGGACAGGGGGCGATGAGACCCAGTACTTC